This T cell receptor (beta chain) was sequenced during a study of blood T cell repertoires in COVID-19. Study overall: Samples taken during acute and convalescent COVID-19 were collected in the United States, Italy and Spain. T cells, B-cell-depleted T cells, or PBMCs provided the cDNA or gDNA that served as material.

As handled by the study authors: Quantification of nucleated cells was approximated via reference gene primer amplification. Only in-frame clones appear in the TCRdb table, and some are missing; sequencing was by immunoSEQ multiplex PCR. V and J calls and clone size are as listed in that table; D and trimming were resolved from the DNA. Counted here are roughly 320,000 clones, roughly 86% occurring once; the ten biggest clones make up 1.3%. In this sample, this clone turned up a few times. The origin of this receptor is a man aged 65-85 years with acute or convalescent COVID-19. Sequencing was performed on peripheral blood.

CDR3 protein: CASSADRMIGYTF. CDR3 bases: TGTGCCAGCAGCGCCGACAGGATGATTGGCTACACCTTC. The chain combines TRBV12-3 or TRBV12-4 with TRBJ1-2; TRBD1 is a possible D gene (6 bases). Trimming left V 6 bases short and J 7 bases short, with 15 bases between. The CDR3 loop spans 13 amino acids.